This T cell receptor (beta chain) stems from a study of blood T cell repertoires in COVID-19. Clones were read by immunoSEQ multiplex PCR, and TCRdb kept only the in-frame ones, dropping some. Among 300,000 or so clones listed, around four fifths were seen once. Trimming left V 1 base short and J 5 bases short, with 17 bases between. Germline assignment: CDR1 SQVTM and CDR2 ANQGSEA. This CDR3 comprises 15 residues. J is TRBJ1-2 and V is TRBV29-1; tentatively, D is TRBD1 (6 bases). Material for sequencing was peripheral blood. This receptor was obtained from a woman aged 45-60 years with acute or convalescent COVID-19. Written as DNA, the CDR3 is TGCAGCGTTGAAGTACGGGGGGCGCATGGGTATGGCTACACCTTC. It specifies CSVEVRGAHGYGYTF.